Listed below are T cell receptor beta chains from one sample, sequenced in a study of CD8+CD57+ T cells in acquired aplastic anemia. TCRdb redid the calling of the reads with MiXCR, one entry per CDR3 protein. The data contain fewer than 250,000 distinct CDR3 sequences, less than 70% of them singletons. The sample was sorted CD4+, CD8+, or CD8+CD57+ T cells (not recorded which) from PBMCs. These receptor sequences come from a human donor in good health, serving as a control. Each CDR3 is given with its conserved first and last residue. The D gene is left open where the match is weak. Rows give clone size only sometimes, using once, few, many, or a class for an expanded clone.

clone_size: NA; j_call: TRBJ1-1; cdr3_length: 18; d_call: TRBD1; v_call: TRBV20-1; cdr3_aa: CSAVAGTGALGRNTEAFF; cdr3_nt: TGCAGTGCGGTAGCGGGGACAGGGGCGCTCGGTCGGAACACTGAAGCTTTCTTT
clone_size: NA; j_call: TRBJ1-6; cdr3_length: 15; d_call: NA; v_call: TRBV7-2; cdr3_aa: CASRRQTRDNSPLHF; cdr3_nt: TGTGCCAGCAGGAGACAGACTAGGGATAATTCACCCCTCCACTTT
clone_size: many; j_call: TRBJ1-4; cdr3_length: 15; d_call: TRBD1; v_call: TRBV10-1; cdr3_aa: CASRGRDRESEKLFF; cdr3_nt: TGCGCCAGCAGAGGCCGAGACAGGGAGAGTGAAAAACTGTTTTTT
clone_size: NA; j_call: TRBJ1-1; cdr3_length: 13; d_call: NA; v_call: TRBV5-8; cdr3_aa: CASSLWENTEAFF; cdr3_nt: TGTGCCAGCAGCTTGTGGGAAAACACTGAAGCTTTCTTT
clone_size: many; j_call: TRBJ2-7; cdr3_length: 15; d_call: NA; v_call: TRBV6-5; cdr3_aa: CASTLTPGSIGEQYF; cdr3_nt: TGTGCCAGCACCCTCACCCCGGGCTCGATTGGCGAGCAGTACTTC
clone_size: many; j_call: TRBJ2-2; cdr3_length: 14; d_call: TRBD1; v_call: TRBV5-1; cdr3_aa: CASSVTGVTGELFF; cdr3_nt: TGCGCCAGCAGCGTAACAGGGGTAACCGGGGAGCTGTTTTTT
clone_size: NA; j_call: TRBJ2-7; cdr3_length: 14; d_call: TRBD1; v_call: TRBV7-6; cdr3_aa: CASSPTGIGDEQYF; cdr3_nt: TGTGCCAGCAGCCCGACAGGGATAGGGGACGAGCAGTACTTC
clone_size: NA; j_call: TRBJ2-7; cdr3_length: 14; d_call: TRBD1; v_call: TRBV2; cdr3_aa: CASSEVQGAYEQYF; cdr3_nt: TGTGCCAGCAGTGAAGTTCAGGGGGCCTACGAGCAGTACTTC
clone_size: NA; j_call: TRBJ1-2; cdr3_length: 16; d_call: NA; v_call: TRBV4-1; cdr3_aa: CASSPLGGREDDGYTF; cdr3_nt: TGCGCCAGCAGCCCCCTAGGGGGACGGGAGGATGATGGCTACACCTTC
clone_size: NA; j_call: TRBJ1-6; cdr3_length: 16; d_call: NA; v_call: TRBV5-1; cdr3_aa: CASSFGGGDNNSPLHF; cdr3_nt: TGCGCCAGCAGCTTCGGGGGGGGAGATAATAATTCACCCCTCCACTTT
clone_size: many; j_call: TRBJ2-3; cdr3_length: 17; d_call: NA; v_call: TRBV4-3; cdr3_aa: CASSQESYLPSTDTQYF; cdr3_nt: TGCGCCAGCAGCCAAGAAAGCTACCTCCCTAGCACAGATACGCAGTATTTT
clone_size: many; j_call: TRBJ1-2; cdr3_length: 15; d_call: NA; v_call: TRBV4-3; cdr3_aa: CASSQDVSVPYGYTF; cdr3_nt: TGCGCCAGCAGCCAAGATGTGTCAGTCCCCTATGGCTACACCTTC
clone_size: NA; j_call: TRBJ1-6; cdr3_length: 16; d_call: NA; v_call: TRBV20-1; cdr3_aa: CSARQGRIPYNSPLHF; cdr3_nt: TGCAGTGCTAGACAGGGGAGGATCCCTTATAATTCACCCCTCCACTTT
clone_size: many; j_call: TRBJ2-5; cdr3_length: 14; d_call: TRBD1; v_call: TRBV16; cdr3_aa: CASRKQGAQETQYF; cdr3_nt: TGTGCCAGCAGAAAACAGGGGGCTCAGGAGACCCAGTACTTC
clone_size: NA; j_call: TRBJ2-7; cdr3_length: 12; d_call: NA; v_call: TRBV25-1; cdr3_aa: CASQGVSYEQYF; cdr3_nt: TGTGCCAGCCAAGGGGTGTCCTACGAGCAGTACTTC
clone_size: NA; j_call: TRBJ1-4; cdr3_length: 12; d_call: NA; v_call: TRBV7-9; cdr3_aa: CASSHSGAKLFF; cdr3_nt: TGTGCCAGCAGCCACTCAGGGGCAAAACTGTTTTTT
clone_size: NA; j_call: TRBJ1-6; cdr3_length: 17; d_call: TRBD1; v_call: TRBV12-3/TRBV12-4; cdr3_aa: CASSRGQGASYNSPLHF; cdr3_nt: TGTGCCAGCAGCCGGGGACAGGGGGCTTCCTATAATTCACCCCTCCACTTT
clone_size: NA; j_call: TRBJ1-4; cdr3_length: 15; d_call: NA; v_call: TRBV19; cdr3_aa: CASRDRKATNEKLFF; cdr3_nt: TGTGCCAGTAGGGACAGAAAAGCAACTAATGAAAAACTGTTTTTT
clone_size: NA; j_call: TRBJ2-5; cdr3_length: 19; d_call: NA; v_call: TRBV7-2; cdr3_aa: CASSSVGAGGRGVQEAQYF; cdr3_nt: TGTGCCAGCAGCTCAGTGGGGGCCGGTGGCAGGGGGGTTCAAGAGGCCCAGTACTTC
clone_size: many; j_call: TRBJ1-5; cdr3_length: 13; d_call: NA; v_call: TRBV7-2; cdr3_aa: CASSLAGGQPQHF; cdr3_nt: TGTGCCAGCAGCTTAGCTGGGGGTCAGCCCCAGCATTTT
clone_size: NA; j_call: TRBJ1-6; cdr3_length: 19; d_call: NA; v_call: TRBV5-1; cdr3_aa: CASSTGIVGWILVCGFPHF; cdr3_nt: TGCGCCAGCAGCACAGGGATCGTGGGCTGGATCTTGGTGTGTGGGTTCCCCCACTTT
clone_size: many; j_call: TRBJ2-2; cdr3_length: 15; d_call: TRBD1; v_call: TRBV19; cdr3_aa: CASSPQGGNTGELFF; cdr3_nt: TGTGCCAGTAGTCCACAGGGGGGGAACACCGGGGAGCTGTTTTTT
clone_size: NA; j_call: TRBJ1-1; cdr3_length: 10; d_call: NA; v_call: TRBV20-1; cdr3_aa: CSAGDGEAFF; cdr3_nt: TGCAGTGCAGGGGACGGTGAAGCTTTCTTT
clone_size: NA; j_call: TRBJ2-2; cdr3_length: 15; d_call: TRBD2; v_call: TRBV7-3; cdr3_aa: CASGLPGLGAGELFF; cdr3_nt: TGTGCCAGCGGTCTACCGGGACTAGGAGCCGGGGAGCTGTTTTTT
clone_size: many; j_call: TRBJ1-1; cdr3_length: 14; d_call: NA; v_call: TRBV7-8; cdr3_aa: CASSIQGGHTEAFF; cdr3_nt: TGTGCCAGCAGCATACAGGGAGGGCACACTGAAGCTTTCTTT
clone_size: NA; j_call: TRBJ2-5; cdr3_length: 14; d_call: NA; v_call: TRBV20-1; cdr3_aa: CSASSERIQETQYF; cdr3_nt: TGCAGTGCCAGCAGCGAGCGGATACAAGAGACCCAGTACTTC
clone_size: NA; j_call: TRBJ1-1; cdr3_length: 17; d_call: NA; v_call: TRBV5-1; cdr3_aa: CASSSTVWGARNTEAFF; cdr3_nt: TGCGCCAGCAGCTCAACGGTGTGGGGGGCGCGGAACACTGAAGCTTTCTTT
clone_size: NA; j_call: TRBJ1-1; cdr3_length: 13; d_call: NA; v_call: TRBV11-3; cdr3_aa: CASRTDGNTEAFF; cdr3_nt: TGTGCCAGCAGAACCGACGGGAACACTGAAGCTTTCTTT
clone_size: NA; j_call: TRBJ1-6; cdr3_length: 14; d_call: NA; v_call: TRBV5-1; cdr3_aa: CASSQKVGNSPLHF; cdr3_nt: TGCGCCAGCAGCCAAAAGGTGGGGAATTCACCCCTCCACTTT
clone_size: NA; j_call: TRBJ2-5; cdr3_length: 17; d_call: NA; v_call: TRBV5-1; cdr3_aa: CASSYEPGRMYQETQYF; cdr3_nt: TGCGCCAGCAGCTACGAACCGGGACGGATGTACCAAGAGACCCAGTACTTC
clone_size: NA; j_call: TRBJ2-5; cdr3_length: 16; d_call: NA; v_call: TRBV7-7; cdr3_aa: CASSLGGRAGSETQYF; cdr3_nt: TGTGCCAGCAGCTTGGGTGGCAGGGCGGGGTCGGAGACCCAGTACTTC
clone_size: NA; j_call: TRBJ2-1; cdr3_length: 12; d_call: NA; v_call: TRBV19; cdr3_aa: CASSTLYNEQFF; cdr3_nt: TGTGCCAGTAGTACCCTCTACAATGAGCAGTTCTTC
clone_size: many; j_call: TRBJ1-1; cdr3_length: 12; d_call: NA; v_call: TRBV3-1; cdr3_aa: CASRGIRTEAFF; cdr3_nt: TGTGCCAGCAGGGGCATCCGCACTGAGGCTTTCTTT
clone_size: NA; j_call: TRBJ1-4; cdr3_length: 14; d_call: TRBD1; v_call: TRBV7-9; cdr3_aa: CASSYGTGGEKLFF; cdr3_nt: TGCGCCAGCAGCTACGGGACAGGGGGCGAAAAACTGTTTTTT
clone_size: NA; j_call: TRBJ2-5; cdr3_length: 15; d_call: NA; v_call: TRBV24-1; cdr3_aa: CATSSDREGVETQYF; cdr3_nt: TGTGCCACCAGCTCGGACAGGGAGGGAGTGGAGACCCAGTACTTC
clone_size: NA; j_call: TRBJ1-2; cdr3_length: 14; d_call: TRBD1; v_call: TRBV7-9; cdr3_aa: CASVNRQGEYGYTF; cdr3_nt: TGTGCCAGCGTGAACAGACAGGGTGAATATGGCTACACCTTC